The source of this T cell receptor beta chain is a study of blood T cell repertoires in COVID-19. CDR3 size: 21 residues. Germline CDR1 is SGHDN and CDR2 is FVKESK. V was pared by 4 bases and J by 7 bases, with 27 bases of the junction left unmatched. This table comes from immunoSEQ multiplex PCR, and its TCRdb copy is limited to in-frame clones, with some not included. Seen here are some 94,000 clones, over 80% observed once, and the top ten hold roughly 2.1%. The V and J genes are TRBV14 and TRBJ2-1; 8 bases agree with TRBD2. The clonotype comes from a man aged 70-80 years with active or convalescent COVID-19. What was sequenced was peripheral blood. The CDR3 region has the DNA TGTGCCAGCAGCCTTGGGGTAGCGGGGAGGCCGAAAGCTAGAGGAGTGAATGAGCAGTTCTTC. Protein product: CASSLGVAGRPKARGVNEQFF.